This T cell receptor (beta chain) was sequenced in a study of blood T cell repertoires in COVID-19. Germline V gives CDR1 SQVTM, CDR2 ANQGSEA. There are 14 residues in the CDR3. J was trimmed by 2 bases and V by 7 bases; bases with no gene match: 7. Profiled with immunoSEQ multiplex PCR; TCRdb holds only in-frame clones, not every one. The top ten clones hold 8% to 9% of a sample with roughly 71,000 clones, roughly 80% of them seen once. Specimen: peripheral blood. This TCR was recovered from a man aged 45 to 65 with active COVID-19. The J gene is TRBJ2-3, the V gene TRBV29-1; 9 nucleotides line up with TRBD2. The CDR3 here is CSGSGGPTTDTQYF. The CDR3 DNA is TGCAGCGGTAGCGGGGGCCCCACCACAGATACGCAGTATTTT.